These T cell receptor beta chains were read from a single sample in a study of CD8 T cells in ankylosing spondylitis. Each CDR3 protein gets one entry after TCRdb re-called the 5' RACE reads with MiXCR. The sample has 200,000 to 300,000 distinct CDR3 sequences, over 30% seen once. Input material: blood, either unsorted or a sorted T cell fraction (not recorded which). The source is a male donor with ankylosing spondylitis or in good health (not recorded which). Both conserved end residues are part of each CDR3. The D gene is left open where the match is weak. A clone size is listed for some rows: how often the clone was seen (once, few, many), or a class if it is expanded.

j_call,d_call,clone_size,v_call,cdr3_aa,cdr3_nt
TRBJ2-1,TRBD2,few,TRBV12-3/TRBV12-4,CASSLGSGGARLTDEQFF,TGTGCCAGCAGTTTAGGTAGCGGGGGGGCCCGTCTGACCGATGAGCAGTTCTTC
TRBJ2-5,.,.,TRBV12-3/TRBV12-4,CASSLARALQETQYF,TGTGCCAGCAGTTTGGCCAGGGCCCTGCAAGAGACCCAGTACTTC
TRBJ1-2,.,few,TRBV12-3/TRBV12-4,CASSLNRAYGYTF,TGTGCCAGCAGTTTAAACAGGGCCTATGGCTACACCTTC
TRBJ2-5,TRBD1,.,TRBV2,CASSDLLRTGDHETQYF,TGTGCCAGCAGTGATTTACTCCGGACAGGCGATCACGAGACCCAGTACTTC
TRBJ1-5,.,.,TRBV9,CASGPEYQPQHF,TGTGCCAGCGGCCCGGAATATCAGCCCCAGCATTTT
TRBJ1-4,TRBD1,.,TRBV5-1,CASSRTGFREKLFF,TGCGCCAGCAGCCGGACAGGGTTTCGCGAAAAACTGTTTTTT
TRBJ2-2,.,.,TRBV5-1,CASATGQDTGELFF,TGCGCCAGCGCGACGGGGCAGGACACCGGGGAGCTGTTTTTT
TRBJ2-3,.,few,TRBV29-1,CSVDPNDTQYF,TGCAGCGTGGACCCCAACGACACGCAGTATTTT
TRBJ2-2,.,few,TRBV20-1,CSARDSPGIGTGELFF,TGCAGTGCTAGAGATTCCCCGGGGATTGGTACCGGGGAGCTGTTTTTT
TRBJ2-1,.,.,TRBV6-5,CASSTRLVSYNEQFF,TGTGCCAGCAGTACCCGACTAGTTTCCTACAATGAGCAGTTCTTC
TRBJ1-2,.,few,TRBV29-1,CSVEDRHTF,TGCAGCGTTGAGGACCGGCACACCTTC
TRBJ2-2,TRBD1,.,TRBV5-6,CASSFGTGEAGELFF,TGTGCCAGCAGCTTTGGGACAGGGGAAGCCGGGGAGCTGTTTTTT
TRBJ2-1,TRBD2,few,TRBV29-1,CSVAGTSIRNSYNEQFF,TGCAGCGTAGCCGGGACTAGCATCCGAAACTCCTACAATGAGCAGTTCTTC
TRBJ1-2,.,.,TRBV20-1,CSARVSQGANYGYTF,TGCAGTGCTAGAGTTAGCCAGGGAGCTAACTATGGCTACACCTTC
TRBJ2-5,.,few,TRBV24-1,CATKAPGEETQYF,TGTGCCACCAAGGCGCCGGGCGAGGAGACCCAGTACTTC
TRBJ2-1,.,.,TRBV5-6,CASMPPNYNEQFF,TGTGCCAGCATGCCTCCTAACTACAATGAGCAGTTCTTC
TRBJ2-1,.,few,TRBV20-1,CSARYRENEQFF,TGCAGTGCTAGATACAGGGAGAATGAGCAGTTCTTC
TRBJ2-3,TRBD1,.,TRBV18,CASSLGPQGPDTQYF,TGTGCCAGCTCACTAGGGCCACAGGGGCCAGATACGCAGTATTTT
TRBJ1-6,.,.,TRBV9,CASSVEGFPNSPLHF,TGTGCCAGCAGCGTAGAGGGGTTTCCGAATTCACCCCTCCACTTT
TRBJ2-3,TRBD1,.,TRBV7-3,CASSHGTAPTTDTQYF,TGTGCCAGCAGCCATGGGACAGCCCCCACGACAGATACGCAGTATTTT
TRBJ1-1,.,few,TRBV12-3/TRBV12-4,CASSPYGGARLSFF,TGTGCCAGCAGTCCCTACGGGGGCGCGCGGTTATCTTTCTTT
TRBJ1-1,.,.,TRBV7-9,CASSPQEAEAFF,TGTGCCAGCAGCCCACAGGAGGCCGAAGCTTTCTTT
TRBJ2-2,.,few,TRBV5-5,CASSPYPRGGELFF,TGTGCCAGCAGCCCCTATCCGCGGGGCGGGGAGCTGTTTTTT
TRBJ2-7,.,few,TRBV29-1,CSVEDRGVGEQYF,TGCAGCGTTGAAGACAGGGGAGTGGGCGAGCAGTACTTC
TRBJ2-1,.,few,TRBV20-1,CSARPGRNNEQFF,TGCAGTGCTAGGCCGGGACGCAACAATGAGCAGTTCTTC
TRBJ2-7,TRBD1,few,TRBV12-3/TRBV12-4,CASSSRDRVVSYEQYF,TGTGCCAGCAGTTCCCGGGACAGGGTGGTCTCCTACGAGCAGTACTTC
TRBJ2-7,.,few,TRBV10-3,CAISEGAGEYF,TGTGCCATCAGTGAGGGAGCAGGGGAGTACTTC
TRBJ2-3,TRBD1,.,TRBV7-9,CASSSYRDRGGTQYF,TGTGCCAGCAGCTCTTACCGGGACAGGGGAGGTACGCAGTATTTT
TRBJ1-4,.,.,TRBV12-3/TRBV12-4,CASSFDSVREKLFF,TGTGCCAGCAGCTTTGACAGCGTCCGGGAAAAACTGTTTTTT
TRBJ2-1,.,few,TRBV5-5,CATHKTDWDEQFF,TGTGCCACTCACAAGACAGATTGGGATGAGCAGTTCTTC
TRBJ2-1,TRBD2,few,TRBV10-3,CAISESVAGEQFF,TGTGCCATCAGTGAGTCCGTAGCGGGGGAGCAGTTCTTC
TRBJ2-2,TRBD2,few,TRBV7-9,CASSMTSGGKNTGELFF,TGTGCCAGCAGCATGACTAGCGGGGGGAAAAACACCGGGGAGCTGTTTTTT
TRBJ2-3,TRBD2,.,TRBV6-1,CASIDSGGLAQYF,TGTGCCAGCATTGATAGCGGGGGTTTGGCCCAGTATTTT
TRBJ2-7,.,.,TRBV13,CASSPGPGSGYEQYF,TGTGCCAGCAGCCCTGGTCCAGGGTCAGGGTACGAGCAGTACTTC
TRBJ2-2,.,few,TRBV20-1,CSANRLAGGELFF,TGCAGTGCTAACCGCCTGGCAGGCGGGGAGCTGTTTTTT
TRBJ2-3,.,once,TRBV20-1,CSAPRLGTDTQYF,TGCAGTGCCCCAAGACTAGGGACAGATACGCAGTATTTT
TRBJ2-3,TRBD2,.,TRBV20-1,CCARGVQAGGTDTQYF,TGCTGTGCTAGGGGCGTGCAGGCGGGGGGCACAGATACGCAGTATTTT
TRBJ2-1,.,.,TRBV12-3/TRBV12-4,CASSLGGVFYNEQFF,TGTGCCAGCAGTTTGGGCGGGGTTTTCTACAATGAGCAGTTCTTC
TRBJ2-1,.,.,TRBV25-1,CASSDPGQGGGEQFF,TGTGCCAGCAGTGACCCGGGACAAGGGGGAGGTGAGCAGTTCTTC
TRBJ1-4,.,.,TRBV10-3,CAISEARGNEKLFF,TGTGCCATCAGTGAGGCCAGGGGAAATGAAAAACTGTTTTTT